The T cell receptor (beta chain) under discussion was sequenced for a study of T-cell memory formation after mild COVID-19. This clonotype has a handful of counts. Its antigen is undetermined. The TCR alpha and TCR beta cDNA libraries, bearing sample barcodes and UMIs, were generated by 5'RACE using constant-segment primers. From the 5' RACE reads, TCRdb called clonotypes with MiXCR, one entry per CDR3 protein. The data contain more than 300,000 distinct CDR3 sequences, less than 25% of them singletons. Points from the study as a whole: Clones contracting across day 15 to 85 had a balanced CD4/CD8 profile; later expanding clones leaned CD4+.

This CDR3 contains 15 residues. Germline V lookup: CDR1 MGHRA, CDR2 YSYEKL. The ends were cut back, 4 bases at V and 0 bases at J, with 11 bases in the middle. This receptor was taken from a man aged 18 to 30 who had mild COVID-19 (a few samples of this study predate the infection). Cell type and time point are not known. The chain couples TRBV4-1 to TRBJ2-3; D is uncertain. The sequencing input was PBMCs or a T cell subset sorted from them (not recorded which). CDR3 bases: TGCGCCAGCAGCCCCCCGTTCTCTAGCACAGATACGCAGTATTTT. This codes for CASSPPFSSTDTQYF.